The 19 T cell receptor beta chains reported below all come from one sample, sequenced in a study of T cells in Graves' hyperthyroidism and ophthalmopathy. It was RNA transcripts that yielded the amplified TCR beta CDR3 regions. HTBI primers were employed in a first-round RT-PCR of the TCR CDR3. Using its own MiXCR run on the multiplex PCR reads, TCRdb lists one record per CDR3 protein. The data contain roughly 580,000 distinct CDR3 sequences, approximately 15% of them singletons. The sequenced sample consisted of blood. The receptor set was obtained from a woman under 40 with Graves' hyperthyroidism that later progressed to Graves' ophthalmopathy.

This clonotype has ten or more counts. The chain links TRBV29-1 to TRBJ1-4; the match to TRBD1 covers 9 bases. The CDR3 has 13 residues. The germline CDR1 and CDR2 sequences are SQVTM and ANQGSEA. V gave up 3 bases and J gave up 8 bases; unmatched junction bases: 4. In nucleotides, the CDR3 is TGCAGCGTTGATTCGACAGGGGGGGAAAAACTGTTTTTT. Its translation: CSVDSTGGEKLFF.

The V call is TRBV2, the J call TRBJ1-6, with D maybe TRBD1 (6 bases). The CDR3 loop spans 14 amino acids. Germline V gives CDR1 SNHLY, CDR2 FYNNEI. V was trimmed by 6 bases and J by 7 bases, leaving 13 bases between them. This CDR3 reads CASRGGGRNSPLHF. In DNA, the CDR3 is TGTGCCAGCAGAGGGGGGGGCAGGAATTCACCCCTCCACTTT.

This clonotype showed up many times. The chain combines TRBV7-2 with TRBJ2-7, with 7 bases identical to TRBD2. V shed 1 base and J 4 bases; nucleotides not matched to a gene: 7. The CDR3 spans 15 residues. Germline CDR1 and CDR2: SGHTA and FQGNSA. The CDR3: CASSLVAGETYEQYF. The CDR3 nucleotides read TGTGCCAGCAGCTTAGTGGCGGGAGAGACGTACGAGCAGTACTTC.

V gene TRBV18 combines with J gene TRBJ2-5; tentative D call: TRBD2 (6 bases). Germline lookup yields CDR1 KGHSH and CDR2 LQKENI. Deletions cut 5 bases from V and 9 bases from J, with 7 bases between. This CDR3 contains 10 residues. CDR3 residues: CASSGEAQYF. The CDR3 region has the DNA TGTGCCAGCTCAGGGGAGGCCCAGTACTTC.

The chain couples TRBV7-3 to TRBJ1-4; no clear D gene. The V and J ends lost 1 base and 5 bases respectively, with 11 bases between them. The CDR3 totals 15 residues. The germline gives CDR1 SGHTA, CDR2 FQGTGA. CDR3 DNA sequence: TGTGCCAGCAGCTTAAATGGACCGCTAAATGAAAAACTGTTTTTT. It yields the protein CASSLNGPLNEKLFF.

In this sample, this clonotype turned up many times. The DNA of the CDR3 is TGTGCCAGCAGCTTAGACCCAAACTCCTACAATGAGCAGTTCTTC. Its protein is CASSLDPNSYNEQFF. The J gene is TRBJ2-1, the V gene TRBV7-6; D is uncertain. Germline V gene data show CDR1 as SGHVS and CDR2 as FNYEAQ. The CDR3 contains 15 residues. V gave up 1 base and J gave up 0 bases, with 7 bases separating them.

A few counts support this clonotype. The CDR3 DNA is TGTGCCAGCAGCTTCCCGGAAGTCCTGACAGGGTTCTATGGCTACACCTTC. This gives the protein CASSFPEVLTGFYGYTF. The J gene is TRBJ1-2, the V gene TRBV7-9; 7 nucleotides agree with TRBD1. The J segment lost 4 bases and the V segment lost 3 bases, leaving 14 bases of the junction unmatched. CDR1 SEHNR and CDR2 FQNEAQ come from the germline V gene (reference sequence). The CDR3 has 17 residues.

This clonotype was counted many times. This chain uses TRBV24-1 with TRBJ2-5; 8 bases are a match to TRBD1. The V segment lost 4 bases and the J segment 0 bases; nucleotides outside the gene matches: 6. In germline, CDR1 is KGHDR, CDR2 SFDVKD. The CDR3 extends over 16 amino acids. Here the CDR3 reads CATSDPTGEYQETQYF. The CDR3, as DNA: TGTGCCACCAGTGACCCGACAGGGGAGTACCAAGAGACCCAGTACTTC.

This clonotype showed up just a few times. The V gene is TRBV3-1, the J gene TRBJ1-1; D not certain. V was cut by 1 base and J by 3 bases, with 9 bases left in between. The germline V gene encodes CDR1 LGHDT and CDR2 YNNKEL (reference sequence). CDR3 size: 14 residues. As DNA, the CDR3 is TGTGCCAGCAGCCAAGGACTTTCGGACACTGAAGCTTTCTTT. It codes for CASSQGLSDTEAFF.

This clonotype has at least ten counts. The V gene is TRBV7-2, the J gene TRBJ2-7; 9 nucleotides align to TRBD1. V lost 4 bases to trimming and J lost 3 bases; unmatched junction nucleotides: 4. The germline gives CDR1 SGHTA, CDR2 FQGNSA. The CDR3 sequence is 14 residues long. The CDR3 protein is CASSSPTGGYEQYF. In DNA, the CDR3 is TGTGCCAGCAGCTCCCCGACAGGGGGCTACGAGCAGTACTTC.

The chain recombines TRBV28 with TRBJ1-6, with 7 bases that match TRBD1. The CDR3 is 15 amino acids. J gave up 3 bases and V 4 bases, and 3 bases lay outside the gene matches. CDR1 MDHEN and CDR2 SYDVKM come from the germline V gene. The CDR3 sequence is CASSWGTDYNSPLHF. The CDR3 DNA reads TGTGCCAGCAGTTGGGGGACAGACTATAATTCACCCCTCCACTTT.

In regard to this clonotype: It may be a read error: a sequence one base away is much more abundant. CDR3 loop: CANSTTGTNVLTF. CDR3 nucleotide sequence: TGTGCCAACAGTACGACAGGGACCAACGTCCTGACTTTC. The J gene is TRBJ2-6, the V gene TRBV27, with 7 bases matching TRBD1. This CDR3 is 13 amino acids long. The V gene's germline CDR1 is MNHEY and CDR2 SMNVEV (reference sequence).

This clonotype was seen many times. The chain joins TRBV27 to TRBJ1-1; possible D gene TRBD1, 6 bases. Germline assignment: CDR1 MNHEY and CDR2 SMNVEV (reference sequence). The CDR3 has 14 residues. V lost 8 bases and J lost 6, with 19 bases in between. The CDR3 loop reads CASGERTGASEAFF. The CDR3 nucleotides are TGTGCCAGCGGCGAACGGACGGGGGCGTCTGAAGCTTTCTTT.

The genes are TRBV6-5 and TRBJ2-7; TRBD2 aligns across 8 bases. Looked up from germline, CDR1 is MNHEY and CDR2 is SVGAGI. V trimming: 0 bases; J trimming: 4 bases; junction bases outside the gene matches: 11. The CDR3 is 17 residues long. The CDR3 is CASSYSGPAGDLYEQYF. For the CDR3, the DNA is TGTGCCAGCAGTTACTCGGGACCAGCGGGAGATTTGTACGAGCAGTACTTC.

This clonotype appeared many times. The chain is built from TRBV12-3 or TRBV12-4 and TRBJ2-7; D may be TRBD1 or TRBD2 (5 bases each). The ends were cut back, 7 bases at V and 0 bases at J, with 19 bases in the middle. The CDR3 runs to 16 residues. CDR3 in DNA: TGTGCCAGCAACCTGGGGGAGCGGAGGAGCTCCTACGAGCAGTACTTC. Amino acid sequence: CASNLGERRSSYEQYF.

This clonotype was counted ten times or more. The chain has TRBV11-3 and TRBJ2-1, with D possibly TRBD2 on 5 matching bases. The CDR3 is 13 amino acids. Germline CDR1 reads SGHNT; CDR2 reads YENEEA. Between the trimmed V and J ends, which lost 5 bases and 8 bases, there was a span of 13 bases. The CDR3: CASSGLAVDEQFF. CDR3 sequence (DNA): TGTGCCAGCAGCGGGCTAGCCGTCGATGAGCAGTTCTTC.

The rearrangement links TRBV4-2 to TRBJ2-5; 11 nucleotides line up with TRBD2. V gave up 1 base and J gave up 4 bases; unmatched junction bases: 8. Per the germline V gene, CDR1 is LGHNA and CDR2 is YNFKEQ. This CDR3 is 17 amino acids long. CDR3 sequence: CASSQATSGIGAETQYF. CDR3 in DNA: TGTGCCAGCAGCCAAGCGACTAGCGGGATTGGGGCAGAGACCCAGTACTTC.

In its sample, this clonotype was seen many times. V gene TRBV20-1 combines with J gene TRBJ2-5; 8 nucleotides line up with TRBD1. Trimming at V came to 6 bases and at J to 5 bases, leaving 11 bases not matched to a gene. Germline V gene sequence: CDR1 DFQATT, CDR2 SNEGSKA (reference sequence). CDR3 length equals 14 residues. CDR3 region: CSAPDRGRGETQYF. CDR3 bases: TGCAGTGCACCCGACAGGGGCCGGGGGGAGACCCAGTACTTC.

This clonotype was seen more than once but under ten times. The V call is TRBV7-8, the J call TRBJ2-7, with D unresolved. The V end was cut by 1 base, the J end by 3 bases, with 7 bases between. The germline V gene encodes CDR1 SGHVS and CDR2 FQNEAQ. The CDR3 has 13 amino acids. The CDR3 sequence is CASSLVGNYEQYF. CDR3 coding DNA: TGTGCCAGCAGCTTAGTGGGGAACTACGAGCAGTACTTC.